The 4 T cell receptor beta chains below all came from one sample that was sequenced in a study of early T cells in non-severe SARS-CoV-2 infection (dated by TCRdb to 2020 to 2022). Preparation of the library involved 5' RACE. Data came from a NextSeq 500. TCRdb's own reprocessing of the public reads used fastp at Q25 and MiXCR and kept productive beta chains. Entries are consolidated by CDR3 protein sequence, retaining the most common genes and DNA. This sample has 55,000 to 70,000 distinct CDR3 sequences in its table, and around 6% of those were observed once. 6.8% of the sample belongs to the ten largest clones. Input material: whole blood. The source of these receptors is an adult who was a healthcare worker with PCR-confirmed SARS-CoV-2 infection or an uninfected control (not recorded which).

This clonotype was seen repeatedly, ten times or more. This chain uses TRBV19 with TRBJ2-3; TRBD2 matches at 10 bases. Germline trimming cut 8 bases from V and 2 bases from J; bases unmatched to any gene: 7. Germline V gene sequence: CDR1 LNHDA, CDR2 SQIVND (reference sequence). The CDR3 has 15 amino acids. The DNA of the CDR3 is TGTGCCAGTCGCAGACTAGCGGGTTTCACAGATACGCAGTATTTT. It yields the protein CASRRLAGFTDTQYF.

This clonotype was counted at least ten times. This chain links TRBV6-2 or TRBV6-3 with TRBJ1-4; a weak D match, TRBD1 (5 bases). The CDR3 is made up of 15 amino acids. The V end was cut by 2 bases, the J end by 7 bases, with 14 bases between. Germline V gives CDR1 MNHEY, CDR2 SVGEGT. The CDR3: CASSYGHSEGEKLFF. The DNA of the CDR3 is TGTGCCAGCAGTTACGGACATTCAGAAGGTGAAAAACTGTTTTTT.

The V gene is TRBV9, the J gene TRBJ1-2, with D possibly matching TRBD1 (5 bases). CDR1 and CDR2 (germline): SGDLS, YYNGEE. Trimming left V 0 bases short and J 8 bases short, with 14 bases between. The CDR3 is 14 amino acids. The CDR3, as DNA: TGTGCCAGCAGCGTAGAGGGGTTTGCAGGCGGCTACACCTTC. It is translated as CASSVEGFAGGYTF.

In its sample, this clonotype was seen many times. The chain combines TRBV5-1 with TRBJ1-4, with D uncertain. Looked up from germline, CDR1 is SGHRS and CDR2 is YFSETQ. V lost 0 bases, J lost 0 bases, and 3 bases lay in between. The length of the CDR3 is 14 residues. The CDR3 sequence: CASSLGTTNEKLFF. The CDR3 DNA reads TGCGCCAGCAGCTTGGGGACAACTAATGAAAAACTGTTTTTT.